The clone carrying this TCR beta chain was seen at least ten times. The sample comes from a study of T cells in Graves' hyperthyroidism and ophthalmopathy. The length of the CDR3 is 12 residues. Trimming pared 6 bases from V and 7 bases from J, leaving 10 bases between. RNA transcripts served as the template for amplifying TCR beta CDR3 regions. The study used the HTBI primer set for a first-round RT-PCR of the TCR CDR3. TCRdb passed the multiplex PCR reads through MiXCR, listing each CDR3 protein once. Here the sample spans 300,000 to 350,000 distinct CDR3 sequences, about 14% being singletons. The sequenced material came from blood. The J gene is TRBJ2-4, the V gene TRBV12-3 or TRBV12-4; D might be TRBD1 or TRBD2, each matching 5 bases. This TCR was recovered from a woman in her thirties with Graves' hyperthyroidism. Written as DNA, the CDR3 is TGTGCCAGCAGCCGGGACGGGAACATTCAGTACTTC. Amino acids: CASSRDGNIQYF.